These 28 T cell receptor beta chains came from one sample sequenced in a study of response to subunit inactivated influenza vaccine. TCRdb processed the RT-PCR reads anew with MiXCR; each CDR3 protein has one entry. The table includes about 800,000 distinct CDR3 sequences, around 20% detected once. This specimen was PBMCs from blood, taken about 5 days after vaccination. The receptor source for this set is a man aged 50 to 59 who received an inactivated influenza vaccine.

J is TRBJ2-3 and V is TRBV4-3; no definite D call. Per the germline V gene, CDR1 is LGHNA and CDR2 is YSLEER. There are 15 residues in the CDR3. V was trimmed by 0 bases and J by 0 bases, leaving 7 bases between them. The CDR3 DNA is TGCGCCAGCAGCCAAGATCATAGCAGCACAGATACGCAGTATTTT. Its translation is CASSQDHSSTDTQYF.

This clonotype came up a few times. V usage is TRBV29-1 and J usage is TRBJ1-5, with D unclear. Germline V CDR1 and CDR2: SQVTM, ANQGSEA. This CDR3 has 13 amino acids. V was shortened by 4 bases and J by 0 bases, with 7 bases between the two germline ends. CDR3 loop: CSVAGNSNQPQHF. Written as DNA, the CDR3 is TGCAGCGTTGCGGGAAATAGCAATCAGCCCCAGCATTTT.

V and J are TRBV6-2 or TRBV6-3 and TRBJ2-7; D unclear. This CDR3 comprises 12 residues. Germline V gene lookup returns CDR1 MNHEY and CDR2 SVGEGT. V lost 10 bases to trimming and J lost 2 bases, with 12 bases between them. The CDR3 loop is CATRRYPYEQYF. CDR3 DNA: TGTGCCACCCGACGGTACCCCTACGAGCAGTACTTC.

This chain uses TRBV28 with TRBJ2-7; a possible D gene is TRBD1 (6 bases). CDR1 is MDHEN and CDR2 is SYDVKM in the germline V gene. This CDR3 has 15 residues. The V gene lost 1 base and the J gene lost 3 bases, with 13 bases spanning the gap. CDR3 sequence: CASSLSGTTIYEQYF. For the CDR3, the DNA is TGTGCCAGCAGTTTATCCGGGACAACAATCTACGAGCAGTACTTC. Drawing the rest from reference TRBV28 and TRBJ2-7, the complete variable domain is DVKVTQSSRYLVKRTGEKVFLECVQDMDHENMFWYRQDPGLGLRLIYFSYDVKMKEKGDIPEGYSVSREKKERFSLILESASTNQTSMYLCASSLSGTTIYEQYFGPGTRLTVT.

V usage is TRBV20-1 and J usage is TRBJ1-1; a weak D match, TRBD1 (5 bases). Germline CDR1 DFQATT, CDR2 SNEGSKA (reference sequence). Trimming stripped 8 bases from V and 5 bases from J, with 6 bases between. This CDR3 is 9 amino acids long. CDR3 coding DNA: TGCAGTCGGGGGACTGAAGCTTTCTTT. As protein: CSRGTEAFF.

There are a few counts of this clonotype. This chain links TRBV7-9 with TRBJ2-7; no firm D call. The V end lost 3 bases, the J end lost 0 bases, and 6 bases lay between the germline ends. This CDR3 spans 13 amino acids. Germline V gene sequence: CDR1 SEHNR, CDR2 FQNEAQ (reference sequence). CDR3 in amino acids: CASSFTASYEQYF. Here the CDR3 DNA reads TGTGCCAGCAGCTTTACAGCCTCCTACGAGCAGTACTTC. Variable domain in full (rest from reference TRBV7-9 and TRBJ2-7): DTGVSQNPRHKITKRGQNVTFRCDPISEHNRLYWYRQTLGQGPEFLTYFQNEAQLEKSRLLSDRFSAERPKGSFSTLEIQRTEQGDSAMYLCASSFTASYEQYFGPGTRLTVT.

The chain recombines TRBV5-1 with TRBJ2-5, with D maybe TRBD1 (6 bases). The ends were cut back, 4 bases at V and 7 bases at J, with 20 bases in the middle. In germline, CDR1 is SGHRS, CDR2 YFSETQ. The CDR3 sequence is 15 residues long. Here the CDR3 DNA reads TGCGCCAGCAGCCGGCCAGGGACAAGGTACGGGACCCAGTACTTC. Translation gives CASSRPGTRYGTQYF. Full variable domain (outside the CDR3, taken from reference TRBV5-1 and TRBJ2-5): KAGVTQTPRYLIKTRGQQVTLSCSPISGHRSVSWYQQTPGQGLQFLFEYFSETQRNKGNFPGRFSGRQFSNSRSEMNVSTLELGDSALYLCASSRPGTRYGTQYFGPGTRLLVL.

This clonotype was seen more than once but under ten times. V gene TRBV10-3 combines with J gene TRBJ2-1, with 7 bases lining up with TRBD1. J lost 2 bases, V lost 10 bases, and 8 bases had no gene match. CDR3 length equals 14 residues. The V gene's germline CDR1 is ENHRY and CDR2 SYGVKD. CDR3: CATRKDRTYNEQFF. CDR3 sequence (DNA): TGTGCCACCAGAAAGGACAGGACCTACAATGAGCAGTTCTTC.

This chain joins TRBV5-5 and TRBJ2-5; no reliable D call. CDR3 length: 14 residues. Germline assignment: CDR1 SGHKS and CDR2 YYEKEE (reference sequence). Trimming cost V 0 bases and J 5 bases, with 11 bases left between them. CDR3 coding DNA: TGTGCCAGCAGCTTGGATGTACGGGCGGAGACCCAGTACTTC. It encodes CASSLDVRAETQYF.

This clonotype was recorded a few times. The chain is built from TRBV10-3 and TRBJ1-6; D is ambiguous. This CDR3 region has 15 residues. CDR1 and CDR2 (germline): ENHRY, SYGVKD. The V and J ends lost 0 bases and 5 bases respectively, with 8 bases between them. CDR3 amino acids: CAISESGTNNSPLHF. For the CDR3, the DNA is TGTGCCATCAGTGAGTCCGGCACTAATAATTCACCCCTCCACTTT.

In its sample, this clonotype was seen a few times. V and J are TRBV29-1 and TRBJ1-1; the D is unclear. The V end was cut by 7 bases, the J end by 1 base, with 16 bases between. The CDR3 has 14 amino acids. Germline CDR1 is SQVTM and CDR2 is ANQGSEA. DNA for the CDR3: TGCAGCGCTTCTGAGTTAAGAGGGAACACTGAAGCTTTCTTT. Translated: CSASELRGNTEAFF.

This clonotype has a handful of counts. V gene TRBV5-1 combines with J gene TRBJ2-5; maybe TRBD1 (5 bases). Germline lookup yields CDR1 SGHRS and CDR2 YFSETQ. Trimming left V 0 bases short and J 1 base short, with 10 bases between. The CDR3 runs 15 residues. The CDR3 is CASSLGWGSQETQYF. The CDR3 DNA is TGCGCCAGCAGCTTGGGATGGGGCTCCCAAGAGACCCAGTACTTC.

This clonotype was seen many times. The gene calls are TRBV7-2 and TRBJ2-1; 11 bases match TRBD2. Germline V lookup: CDR1 SGHTA, CDR2 FQGNSA. The CDR3 spans 16 residues. The V gene end was trimmed by 2 bases and the J gene end by 9 bases; junction bases not matched to a gene: 9. The CDR3 loop reads CASSLNSGGALGEQFF. DNA for the CDR3: TGTGCCAGCAGCTTAAATAGCGGGGGGGCTTTGGGTGAGCAGTTCTTC. Using reference TRBV7-2 and TRBJ2-1 for the parts outside the CDR3, the full variable domain is GAGVSQSPSNKVTEKGKDVELRCDPISGHTALYWYRQSLGQGLEFLIYFQGNSAPDKSGLPSDRFSAERTGGSVSTLTIQRTQQEDSAVYLCASSLNSGGALGEQFFGPGTRLTVL.

This clonotype has a handful of counts. This rearrangement joins TRBV20-1 to TRBJ2-2; 7 bases match TRBD2. Germline loops: CDR1 DFQATT, CDR2 SNEGSKA (reference sequence). The length of the CDR3 is 14 residues. The J segment lost 6 bases and the V segment lost 5 bases, leaving 9 bases of the junction unmatched. CDR3 in DNA: TGCAGTGCTGAGGCAGGGAGGGGTTCCGGGGAGCTGTTTTTT. Amino acid sequence: CSAEAGRGSGELFF.

V is TRBV12-3 or TRBV12-4 and J is TRBJ1-6; D not resolved. The V end was cut by 1 base, the J end by 10 bases, with 8 bases between. The CDR3 runs 13 residues. This chain's CDR3 is CASSLGAESPLHF. DNA for the CDR3: TGTGCCAGCAGTTTAGGGGCGGAATCACCCCTCCACTTT.

This rearrangement joins TRBV5-1 to TRBJ2-3; the D call may be TRBD1 or TRBD2 (5 bases each). The CDR3 runs to 13 residues. The germline gives CDR1 SGHRS, CDR2 YFSETQ. V was clipped by 4 bases and J by 5 bases, with 11 bases between them. The CDR3 DNA is TGCGCCAGCAGCAACGGGGCTCGAGATACGCAGTATTTT. Residues: CASSNGARDTQYF.

The chain is built from TRBV20-1 and TRBJ2-1, with D possibly being TRBD2 (6 bases). V lost 6 bases to trimming and J lost 0 bases, with 18 bases between them. The CDR3 has 16 residues. The germline gives CDR1 DFQATT, CDR2 SNEGSKA (reference sequence). The CDR3 coding sequence is TGCAGTGCCAAAGCGCGGGGCAGTAGCTCCTACAATGAGCAGTTCTTC. Its translation: CSAKARGSSSYNEQFF.

This clonotype was picked up a small number of times. The rearrangement uses TRBV4-2 and TRBJ2-5; possible D gene TRBD1, 6 bases. The CDR3 sequence is 15 residues long. Trimming took 0 bases from V and 5 from J, leaving 13 bases between them. Germline V CDR1 and CDR2: LGHNA, YNFKEQ. The CDR3 bases are TGTGCCAGCAGCCAAGACCAGGGGCGTCGGGAGACCCAGTACTTC. Protein product: CASSQDQGRRETQYF.

The genes are TRBV6-4 and TRBJ2-2; tentatively, D is TRBD1 (6 bases). The CDR3 runs to 14 residues. The ends were cut back, 6 bases at V and 3 bases at J, with 11 bases in the middle. Germline values: CDR1 MRHNA, CDR2 SNTAGT. This CDR3 reads CASREQGDTGELFF. As DNA, the CDR3 is TGTGCCAGCAGGGAACAGGGCGACACCGGGGAGCTGTTTTTT.

This chain connects TRBV20-1 to TRBJ2-5; 11 nucleotides match TRBD2. There are 15 residues in the CDR3. Germline loops: CDR1 DFQATT, CDR2 SNEGSKA (reference sequence). The V and J ends lost 3 bases and 1 base, in that order; junction bases with no gene match: 4. CDR3 DNA: TGCAGTGCTAGTCCGCTAGCGGGGGGCCAAGAGACCCAGTACTTC. Translation gives CSASPLAGGQETQYF.

The chain joins TRBV20-1 to TRBJ1-2; 8 bases line up with TRBD1. CDR1 DFQATT and CDR2 SNEGSKA come from the germline V gene (reference sequence). V trimming: 0 bases; J trimming: 2 bases; junction bases outside the gene matches: 5. This CDR3 spans 15 amino acids. CDR3 loop: CSARDVGTGNYGYTF. The CDR3 DNA reads as TGCAGTGCTAGAGATGTCGGGACAGGAAACTATGGCTACACCTTC.

This chain connects TRBV10-3 to TRBJ2-7, with 10 bases fitting TRBD1. Germline CDR1 reads ENHRY; CDR2 reads SYGVKD. The CDR3 has 14 residues. The trim removed 5 bases at V and 4 bases at J, leaving 5 bases unmatched. CDR3 DNA sequence: TGTGCCATCAGTAGGGACAGGGGTTTGTACGAGCAGTACTTC. Translating it yields CAISRDRGLYEQYF.

The rearrangement links TRBV5-1 to TRBJ2-5; tentatively, D is TRBD1 (5 bases). V gave up 4 bases and J gave up 5 bases, with 21 bases separating them. The CDR3 is made up of 16 amino acids. Germline V CDR1 and CDR2: SGHRS, YFSETQ. DNA for the CDR3: TGCGCCAGCAGCGCCGGCGGAAGGGGTTTTCTGGAGACCCAGTACTTC. Protein: CASSAGGRGFLETQYF.

This clonotype was seen more than once but under ten times. V gene TRBV20-1 combines with J gene TRBJ1-2, with TRBD1 matching over 8 bases. The ends lost 6 bases at V and 7 bases at J; junction bases unmatched: 7. The CDR3 has 12 residues. Germline V gene sequence: CDR1 DFQATT, CDR2 SNEGSKA (reference sequence). The CDR3: CSAMDRAVGYTF. As DNA, the CDR3 is TGCAGTGCGATGGACAGGGCGGTTGGCTACACCTTC.

The rearrangement links TRBV9 to TRBJ2-1; D may be TRBD2 (5 bases). CDR3 length: 18 residues. V lost 0 bases to trimming and J lost 4 bases, with 20 bases between them. Germline V gene lookup returns CDR1 SGDLS and CDR2 YYNGEE. This CDR3 reads CASSVATGVRSLYNEQFF. CDR3 nucleotide sequence: TGTGCCAGCAGCGTAGCTACCGGGGTGCGGTCGTTATACAATGAGCAGTTCTTC.

The genes are TRBV5-5 and TRBJ1-2; tentative D call: TRBD1 (5 bases). V was clipped by 4 bases and J by 3 bases, with 13 bases between them. The CDR3 contains 14 residues. Germline CDR1 and CDR2: SGHKS and YYEKEE (reference sequence). The CDR3 sequence: CASSSAGGHYGYTF. The CDR3 DNA reads TGTGCCAGCAGCAGCGCCGGGGGACACTATGGCTACACCTTC. The variable domain in full, completed from reference TRBV5-5 and TRBJ1-2, reads DAGVTQSPTHLIKTRGQQVTLRCSPISGHKSVSWYQQVLGQGPQFIFQYYEKEERGRGNFPDRFSARQFPNYSSELNVNALLLGDSALYLCASSSAGGHYGYTFGSGTRLTVV.

In its sample, this clonotype was seen a few times. The V and J genes are TRBV9 and TRBJ1-4, with a tentative D call TRBD1 (6 bases). There are 15 residues in the CDR3. Germline CDR1 SGDLS, CDR2 YYNGEE. The V and J ends lost 2 bases and 7 bases respectively, with 15 bases between them. The CDR3 reads CASSVGHRPFEKLFF. The CDR3 DNA reads TGTGCCAGCAGCGTGGGACATCGACCCTTTGAAAAACTGTTTTTT.

This chain joins TRBV6-1 and TRBJ2-3; 7 bases are shared with TRBD2. Per germline, CDR1 MNHNS and CDR2 SASEGT. V was pared by 0 bases and J by 3 bases, with 6 bases of the junction left unmatched. This CDR3 comprises 16 residues. This chain's CDR3 is CASSEAGPRGTDTQYF. For the CDR3, the DNA is TGTGCCAGCAGTGAAGCAGGTCCGCGGGGGACAGATACGCAGTATTTT.